These 5 T cell receptor beta chains originate from one sample sequenced in a study of cytomegalovirus exposure and HLA in healthy donors. It was with 60 Vbeta and 13 Jbeta primers that the PCR ran. The repertoire was sequenced with immunoSEQ multiplex PCR; TCRdb's copy has only in-frame clones and lacks some. The table records around 120,000 clones, roughly 85% of them present only once. The source material was PBMCs. The receptor set was obtained from a woman aged 40 to 50 in good health and CMV-seronegative.

Concerning this clone: Sequence at one end of the junction differs from germline and may be a read error. The chain has TRBV25-1 and TRBJ1-3; D is uncertain. Germline CDR1 reads MGHDK; CDR2 reads SYGVNS. The CDR3 has 15 amino acids. CDR3 sequence: CAGSALSRVGNTIYF. CDR3 in DNA: TGTGCCGGCAGTGCCCTTTCCCGGGTCGGAAACACCATATATTTT.

The sample holds a few counts of this clone. CDR3 sequence: CSVEDEAFF. Here the CDR3 DNA reads TGCAGTGTAGAGGATGAAGCTTTCTTT. The J gene is TRBJ1-1, the V gene TRBV20-1; D is ambiguous. The CDR3 has 9 amino acids. Trimming left V 7 bases short and J 7 bases short, with 7 bases between. Germline V gene lookup returns CDR1 DFQATT and CDR2 SNEGSKA (reference sequence).

This clone was observed a single time. The chain combines TRBV7-8 with TRBJ1-2; 10 bases map to TRBD1. Germline V gene lookup returns CDR1 SGHVS and CDR2 FQNEAQ. This CDR3 spans 12 amino acids. V dropped 5 bases and J dropped 13; count of bases not matched to a gene: 7. This chain's CDR3 is CASSGTGERRTF. The CDR3 DNA reads TGTGCCAGCAGCGGGACAGGGGAACGGCGCACCTTC.

This chain connects TRBV20-1 to TRBJ2-1; D is perhaps TRBD2 (5 bases). There are 11 residues in the CDR3. V dropped 6 bases and J dropped 13 bases, with 16 bases sitting between them. In germline, CDR1 is DFQATT, CDR2 SNEGSKA (reference sequence). CDR3 sequence: CSALHRGPQFF. The CDR3 bases are TGCAGTGCCTTACACCGCGGGCCACAGTTCTTC.

V gene TRBV6-5 combines with J gene TRBJ1-5; 9 bases map to TRBD1. The CDR3 loop spans 15 amino acids. The junction had 5 bases not matched to a gene; V was cut back by 4 bases and J by 4 bases. Germline-derived CDR1 and CDR2 are MNHEY and SVGAGI. CDR3 sequence (DNA): TGTGCCAGCAGTTCCTCCGGGACAGGGAATCAGCCCCAGCATTTT. This translates into CASSSSGTGNQPQHF.